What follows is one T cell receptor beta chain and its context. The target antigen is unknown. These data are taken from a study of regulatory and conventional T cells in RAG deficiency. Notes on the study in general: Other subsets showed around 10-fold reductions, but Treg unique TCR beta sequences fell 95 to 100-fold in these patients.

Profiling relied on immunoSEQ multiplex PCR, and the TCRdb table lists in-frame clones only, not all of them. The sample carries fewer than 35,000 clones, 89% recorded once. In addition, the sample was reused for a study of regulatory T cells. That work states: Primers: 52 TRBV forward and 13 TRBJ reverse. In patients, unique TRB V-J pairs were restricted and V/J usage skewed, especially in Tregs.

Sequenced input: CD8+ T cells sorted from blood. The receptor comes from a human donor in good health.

For the CDR3, the DNA is TGTGCCAGCAGCTTAGCCGGAGCAACTAATGAAAAACTGTTTTTT. Translation: CASSLAGATNEKLFF. The chain links TRBV7-9 to TRBJ1-4; D is ambiguous. V was pared by 0 bases and J by 0 bases, with 5 bases between. Germline CDR1 reads SEHNR; CDR2 reads FQNEAQ (reference sequence). This CDR3 region has 15 residues.